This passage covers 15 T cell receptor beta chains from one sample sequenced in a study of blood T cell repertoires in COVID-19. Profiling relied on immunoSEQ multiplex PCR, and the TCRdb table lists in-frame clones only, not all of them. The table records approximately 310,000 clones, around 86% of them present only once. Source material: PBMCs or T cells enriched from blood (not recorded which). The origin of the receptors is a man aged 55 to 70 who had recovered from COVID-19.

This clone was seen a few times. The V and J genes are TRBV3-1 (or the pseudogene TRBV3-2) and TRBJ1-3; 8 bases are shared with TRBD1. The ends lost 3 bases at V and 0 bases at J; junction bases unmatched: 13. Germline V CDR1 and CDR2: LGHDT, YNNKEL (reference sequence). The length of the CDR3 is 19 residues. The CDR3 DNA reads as TGTGCCAGCAGCCACGGGATGGGACAGGTAACACTCTCTGGAAACACCATATATTTT. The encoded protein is CASSHGMGQVTLSGNTIYF.

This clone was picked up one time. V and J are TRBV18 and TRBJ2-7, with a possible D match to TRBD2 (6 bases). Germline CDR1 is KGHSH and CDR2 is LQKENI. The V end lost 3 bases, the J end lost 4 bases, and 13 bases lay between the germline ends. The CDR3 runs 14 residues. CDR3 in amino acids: CASSPEGKWYEQYF. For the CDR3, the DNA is TGTGCCAGCTCACCGGAGGGGAAGTGGTACGAGCAGTACTTC.

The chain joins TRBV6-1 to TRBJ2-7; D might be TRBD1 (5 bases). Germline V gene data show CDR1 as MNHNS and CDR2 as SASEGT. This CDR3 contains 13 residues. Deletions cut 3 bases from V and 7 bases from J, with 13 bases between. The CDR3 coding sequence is TGTGCCAGCAGTGACAGGCAGGGCGAAGAGCAGTACTTC. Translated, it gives CASSDRQGEEQYF.

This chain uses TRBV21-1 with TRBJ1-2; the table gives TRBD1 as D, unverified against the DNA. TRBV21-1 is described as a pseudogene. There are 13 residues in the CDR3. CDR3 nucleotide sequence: TGTGCCATTTCGCCGGACAGAGACTATGGCTACACCTTC. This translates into CAISPDRDYGYTF.

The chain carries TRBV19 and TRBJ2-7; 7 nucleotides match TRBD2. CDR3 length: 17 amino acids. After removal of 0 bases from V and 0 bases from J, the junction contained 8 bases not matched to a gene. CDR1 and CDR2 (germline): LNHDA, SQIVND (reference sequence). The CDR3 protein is CASSIEPAGGFSYEQYF. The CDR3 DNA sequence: TGTGCCAGTAGTATAGAACCTGCCGGGGGGTTCTCCTACGAGCAGTACTTC.

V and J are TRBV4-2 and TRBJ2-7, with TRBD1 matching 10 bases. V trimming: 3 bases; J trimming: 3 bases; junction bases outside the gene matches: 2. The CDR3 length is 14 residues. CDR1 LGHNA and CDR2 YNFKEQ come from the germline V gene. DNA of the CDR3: TGTGCCAGCAGCCATGACAGGGGGCTCTACGAGCAGTACTTC. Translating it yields CASSHDRGLYEQYF.

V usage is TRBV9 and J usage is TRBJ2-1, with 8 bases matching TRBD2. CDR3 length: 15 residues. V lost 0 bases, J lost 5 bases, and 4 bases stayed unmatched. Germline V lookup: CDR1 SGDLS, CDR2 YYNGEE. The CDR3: CASSVGQRGNNEQFF. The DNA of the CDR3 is TGTGCCAGCAGCGTAGGCCAGCGGGGGAACAATGAGCAGTTCTTC.

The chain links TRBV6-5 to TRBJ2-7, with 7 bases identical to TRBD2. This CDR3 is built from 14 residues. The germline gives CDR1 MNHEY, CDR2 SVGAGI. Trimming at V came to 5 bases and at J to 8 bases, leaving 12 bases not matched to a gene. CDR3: CASSPLTSQSKQYF. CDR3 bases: TGTGCCAGCAGTCCCTTGACTAGCCAGAGCAAGCAGTACTTC.

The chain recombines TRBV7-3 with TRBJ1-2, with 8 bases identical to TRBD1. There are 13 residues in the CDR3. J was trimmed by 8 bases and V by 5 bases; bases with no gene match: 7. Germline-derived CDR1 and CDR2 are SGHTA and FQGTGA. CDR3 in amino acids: CASSPRTGSGYTF. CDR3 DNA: TGTGCCAGCAGCCCCCGGACAGGGAGCGGCTACACCTTC.

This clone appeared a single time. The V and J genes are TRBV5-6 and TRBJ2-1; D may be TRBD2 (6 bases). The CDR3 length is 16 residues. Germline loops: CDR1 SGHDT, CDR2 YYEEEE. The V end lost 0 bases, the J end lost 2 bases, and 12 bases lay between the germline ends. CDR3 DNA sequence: TGTGCCAGCAGCTTGGGAGGGAGGACTGCCTACAATGAGCAGTTCTTC. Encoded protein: CASSLGGRTAYNEQFF.

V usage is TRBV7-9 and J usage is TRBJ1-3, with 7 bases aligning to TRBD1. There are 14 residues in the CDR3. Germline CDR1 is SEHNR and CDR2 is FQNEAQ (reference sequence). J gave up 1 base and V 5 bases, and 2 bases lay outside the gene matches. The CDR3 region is CASSRRGSGNTIYF. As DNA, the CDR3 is TGTGCCAGCAGCCGCAGGGGGTCTGGAAACACCATATATTTT.

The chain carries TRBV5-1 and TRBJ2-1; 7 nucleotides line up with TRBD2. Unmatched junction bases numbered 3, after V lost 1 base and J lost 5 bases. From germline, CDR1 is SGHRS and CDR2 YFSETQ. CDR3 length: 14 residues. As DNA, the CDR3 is TGCGCCAGCAGCTTGAGTGGGACTAACAATGAGCAGTTCTTC. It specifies CASSLSGTNNEQFF. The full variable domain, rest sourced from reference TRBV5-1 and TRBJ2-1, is KAGVTQTPRYLIKTRGQQVTLSCSPISGHRSVSWYQQTPGQGLQFLFEYFSETQRNKGNFPGRFSGRQFSNSRSEMNVSTLELGDSALYLCASSLSGTNNEQFFGPGTRLTVL.

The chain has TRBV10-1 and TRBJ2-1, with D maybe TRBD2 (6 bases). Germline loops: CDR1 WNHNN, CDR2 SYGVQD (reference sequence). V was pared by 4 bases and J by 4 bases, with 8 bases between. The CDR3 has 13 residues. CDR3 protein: CASSGAGYNEQFF. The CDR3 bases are TGCGCCAGCAGTGGGGCGGGATACAATGAGCAGTTCTTC.

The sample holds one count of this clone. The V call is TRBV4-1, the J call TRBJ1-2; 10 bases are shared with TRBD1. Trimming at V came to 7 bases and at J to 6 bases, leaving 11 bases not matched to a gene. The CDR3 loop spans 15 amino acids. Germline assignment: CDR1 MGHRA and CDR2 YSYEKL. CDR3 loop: CASTPWDRGGDGYTF. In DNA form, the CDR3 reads TGCGCCAGCACACCATGGGACAGGGGTGGTGATGGCTACACCTTC.

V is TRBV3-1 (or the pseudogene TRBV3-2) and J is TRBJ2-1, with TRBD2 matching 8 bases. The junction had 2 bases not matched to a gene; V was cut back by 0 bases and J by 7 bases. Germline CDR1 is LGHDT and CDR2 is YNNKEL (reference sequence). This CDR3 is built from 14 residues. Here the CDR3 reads CASSQETSGNEQFF. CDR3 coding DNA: TGTGCCAGCAGCCAAGAAACTAGCGGAAATGAGCAGTTCTTC.